Listed here are 3 T cell receptor beta chains from one sample, sequenced in a study of PD-1 blockade in classical Hodgkin lymphoma (TCRdb year 2020). The time point label, read with the paper, signifies: cycle 2 day 1 (C2D1) of nivolumab. All trial patients had relapsed after autologous stem cell transplantation, with cohorts A, B and C differing in prior brentuximab vedotin exposure. The library was prepared using the immunoSEQ multiplex PCR assay. The source is immuneACCESS, and TCRdb retained only in-frame sequences with V and J called. Part of the clones is not carried over; for the studies checked, unresolved V genes explain less than half of this, and the remainder is unexplained. The sample table contains 100,000 or so clones; only one count was recorded for more than 85% of them. Of the sample, around 6.6% is held by the ten largest clones. The specimen comprised peripheral blood mononuclear cells (PBMCs), sampled before the second cycle of nivolumab. The receptors were sampled from a human donor with classical Hodgkin lymphoma.

The chain combines TRBV10-1 with TRBJ1-4; no clear D gene. This CDR3 has 19 amino acids. V was trimmed by 0 bases and J by 5 bases, leaving 22 bases between them. Per the germline V gene, CDR1 is WNHNN and CDR2 is SYGVQD (reference sequence). As DNA, the CDR3 is TGCGCCAGCAGTGAGTCGTTGCCGGAGTTCGGGGAGCCCAATGAAAAACTGTTTTTT. This gives the protein CASSESLPEFGEPNEKLFF.

This chain uses TRBV5-1 with TRBJ2-3; 16 nucleotides match TRBD2. Germline CDR1 is SGHRS and CDR2 is YFSETQ. The V and J ends lost 4 bases and 6 bases, in that order; junction bases with no gene match: 5. This CDR3 has 16 amino acids. CDR3 in DNA: TGCGCCAGCAGCACGGGACTAGCGGGGGGGCTGGATACGCAGTATTTT. Translated, it gives CASSTGLAGGLDTQYF.

The rearrangement links TRBV6-5 to TRBJ2-7, with 10 bases lining up with TRBD2. Germline trimming cut 7 bases from V and 0 bases from J; bases unmatched to any gene: 6. Germline V gene sequence: CDR1 MNHEY, CDR2 SVGAGI. The CDR3 contains 15 residues. The CDR3: CASIPLAGASYEQYF. CDR3 bases: TGTGCCAGCATCCCGCTAGCGGGGGCCTCCTACGAGCAGTACTTC.